These 23 T cell receptor beta chains originate from one sample sequenced in a study of post-analysis software for immune sequencing data. Study-level findings and limits: Controls showed lower frequencies than patients for several TRBV segments, and TRBV5-6, TRBV5-1 and TRBV20-1 were among these.

Presence of unique molecular identifiers characterized the TCR beta cDNA libraries. A single record per CDR3 protein comes from TCRdb applying MiXCR to the PCR reads. The sample holds approximately 660,000 distinct CDR3 sequences, approximately 60% seen once. Antigens of these TCRs are unknown. Sequenced input: blood. The receptors were gathered from a girl aged 2 to 9 with multiple sclerosis.

This clonotype was observed a few times. The chain couples TRBV12-3 or TRBV12-4 to TRBJ2-4; the D gene could be TRBD1 or TRBD2 (6 bases each). The length of the CDR3 is 13 residues. The V and J ends lost 7 bases and 3 bases respectively, with 10 bases between them. The CDR3 loop is CASKQGGKNIQYF. Here the CDR3 DNA reads TGTGCCAGCAAACAGGGAGGCAAAAACATTCAGTACTTC.

This chain links TRBV6-2 or TRBV6-3 with TRBJ1-3; D ambiguous. Trimming left V 1 base short and J 0 bases short, with 13 bases between. The length of the CDR3 is 17 residues. In germline, CDR1 is MNHEY, CDR2 SVGEGT. The CDR3: CASSYLGRTSSGNTIYF. DNA of the CDR3: TGTGCCAGCAGTTACTTGGGCAGGACGAGCTCTGGAAACACCATATATTTT.

The chain joins TRBV4-1 to TRBJ2-1; 11 bases are a match to TRBD2. V shed 4 bases, J shed 5 bases, and the junction held 7 bases outside the gene matches. In germline, CDR1 is MGHRA, CDR2 YSYEKL. The CDR3 runs 16 residues. CDR3 protein: CASSRRLLAGDNEQFF. The CDR3 DNA is TGCGCCAGCAGCCGAAGACTACTAGCGGGAGACAATGAGCAGTTCTTC.

V is TRBV5-1 and J is TRBJ2-3, with TRBD2 as a possible D gene (5 bases). V was clipped by 4 bases and J by 9 bases, with 18 bases between them. The CDR3 totals 14 residues. CDR1 and CDR2 from the germline V gene are SGHRS and YFSETQ. Written as DNA, the CDR3 is TGCGCCAGCAGCACCGGGGTCGCAGAGATAACGCAGTATTTT. As protein: CASSTGVAEITQYF.

Here the CDR3 DNA reads TGTGCCAGCAGCTTAAACGGGGGACAGCCCTGGAGGGCCAACGTCCTGACTTTC. Translated: CASSLNGGQPWRANVLTF. J is TRBJ2-6 and V is TRBV11-2; D perhaps matches TRBD1 (7 bases). There are 18 residues in the CDR3. Germline V gives CDR1 SGHAT, CDR2 FQNNGV. With 2 bases removed from V and 5 bases from J, the gap between germline ends came to 19 bases.

This clonotype has just one count. The genes are TRBV7-6 and TRBJ2-1, with 10 bases identical to TRBD1. CDR3 length equals 23 residues. The V and J ends lost 2 bases and 0 bases, in that order; junction bases with no gene match: 22. The V gene's germline CDR1 is SGHVS and CDR2 FNYEAQ. The CDR3 DNA is TGTGCCAGCAGCTTACGGGACAGGGGCCCAACTATACTAGCGAGGAGCTCCTACAATGAGCAGTTCTTC. As protein: CASSLRDRGPTILARSSYNEQFF.

The CDR3 sequence is CASSLQGEGTTDTQYF. The CDR3 region has the DNA TGCGCCAGCAGCTTGCAGGGGGAGGGGACCACAGATACGCAGTATTTT. This chain connects TRBV5-1 to TRBJ2-3, with D perhaps TRBD1 or TRBD2 (7 bases each). Germline V CDR1 and CDR2: SGHRS, YFSETQ. V lost 1 base to trimming and J lost 2 bases, with 14 bases between them. This CDR3 spans 16 amino acids.

This chain joins TRBV7-6 and TRBJ2-1; D is undetermined. From germline, CDR1 is SGHVS and CDR2 FNYEAQ. The CDR3 loop spans 15 amino acids. V was pared by 3 bases and J by 0 bases, with 9 bases between. The CDR3 DNA follows: TGTGCCAGCAGCTTCGGTATACGCTCCTACAATGAGCAGTTCTTC. Translation gives CASSFGIRSYNEQFF.

This chain joins TRBV9 and TRBJ2-1; perhaps TRBD2 as D (5 bases). From germline, CDR1 is SGDLS and CDR2 YYNGEE. The CDR3 extends over 12 amino acids. The V and J ends lost 3 bases and 7 bases respectively, with 8 bases between them. The CDR3 is CASSGTRNEQFF. The CDR3 nucleotides read TGTGCCAGCAGCGGGACTCGAAATGAGCAGTTCTTC.

The chain employs TRBV20-1 and TRBJ2-1; 7 nucleotides align to TRBD2. V shed 6 bases, J shed 5 bases, and the junction held 7 bases outside the gene matches. Germline V gene data show CDR1 as DFQATT and CDR2 as SNEGSKA (reference sequence). The CDR3 is made up of 13 amino acids. The CDR3 loop reads CSASGGGDNEQFF. The DNA for the CDR3 is TGCAGTGCCTCCGGCGGGGGTGACAATGAGCAGTTCTTC.

The rearrangement uses TRBV6-1 and TRBJ2-7; D could derive from TRBD1 or TRBD2 (5 bases each). Trimming cost V 4 bases and J 0 bases, with 13 bases left between them. The length of the CDR3 is 15 residues. Per the germline V gene, CDR1 is MNHNS and CDR2 is SASEGT. This CDR3 reads CASSVEAGSSYEQYF. In DNA form, the CDR3 reads TGTGCCAGCAGTGTAGAGGCAGGGAGCTCCTACGAGCAGTACTTC.

This clonotype was observed a handful of times. The chain joins TRBV5-1 to TRBJ2-1; 10 positions agree with TRBD2. The junction had 1 base not matched to a gene; V was cut back by 1 base and J by 9 bases. The CDR3 covers 13 residues. Germline values: CDR1 SGHRS, CDR2 YFSETQ. The CDR3 DNA is TGCGCCAGCAGCTTGTCTAGCGGGGGTGAGCAGTTCTTC. Its translation: CASSLSSGGEQFF. Based on the CDR3 plus reference TRBV5-1 and TRBJ2-1, the full variable domain is KAGVTQTPRYLIKTRGQQVTLSCSPISGHRSVSWYQQTPGQGLQFLFEYFSETQRNKGNFPGRFSGRQFSNSRSEMNVSTLELGDSALYLCASSLSSGGEQFFGPGTRLTVL.

This chain joins TRBV12-3 or TRBV12-4 and TRBJ1-2; D gene unclear. This CDR3 region has 18 residues. Trimming cost V 3 bases and J 7 bases, with 27 bases left between them. The CDR3 protein is CASSFYPFTVAMGSGYTF. CDR3 coding DNA: TGTGCCAGCAGTTTTTACCCATTTACAGTGGCTATGGGGTCTGGCTACACCTTC.

This chain connects TRBV12-3 or TRBV12-4 to TRBJ1-1, with D unclear. V lost 1 base to trimming and J lost 7 bases, with 7 bases between them. CDR3 length: 12 residues. The CDR3 nucleotides read TGTGCCAGCAGTTTAGGGGGAAATGAAGCTTTCTTT. Protein sequence: CASSLGGNEAFF.

The CDR3 is CASSVELDSYTF. The CDR3 region has the DNA TGCGCCAGCAGTGTGGAACTGGATAGCTACACCTTC. The rearrangement joins TRBV5-1 to TRBJ1-2; D gene uncertain. CDR3 length: 12 amino acids. V was cut by 5 bases and J by 9 bases, with 14 bases left in between. Germline-derived CDR1 and CDR2 are SGHRS and YFSETQ.

The rearrangement uses TRBV20-1 and TRBJ2-7; D possibly corresponds to TRBD1 (6 bases). V was pared by 6 bases and J by 4 bases, with 10 bases between. Germline-derived CDR1 and CDR2 are DFQATT and SNEGSKA (reference sequence). The CDR3 sequence is 11 residues long. The CDR3 loop reads CSARQAYEQYF. DNA for the CDR3: TGCAGTGCCAGACAGGCTTACGAGCAGTACTTC.

This chain joins TRBV4-3 and TRBJ2-2; a weak D match, TRBD2 (5 bases). The V gene's germline CDR1 is LGHNA and CDR2 YSLEER. CDR3 length: 16 amino acids. Trimming cost V 0 bases and J 1 base, with 9 bases left between them. The CDR3 protein is CASSQDIRGNTGELFF. CDR3 nucleotide sequence: TGCGCCAGCAGCCAAGATATACGGGGGAACACCGGGGAGCTGTTTTTT.

The chain has TRBV7-2 and TRBJ1-4; D remains ambiguous. V lost 0 bases and J lost 4, with 12 bases in between. The CDR3 sequence is 16 residues long. CDR1 is SGHTA, CDR2 FQGNSA, per germline. This chain's CDR3 is CASSLAEGQSNEKLFF. DNA of the CDR3: TGTGCCAGCAGCTTAGCGGAAGGCCAGAGTAATGAAAAACTGTTTTTT.

About this clonotype: Its ends do not fully match the called genes, so a read error is possible. The chain is built from TRBV12-3 or TRBV12-4 and TRBJ2-1; TRBD2 agrees at 12 bases. This CDR3 is 14 amino acids long. CDR3 sequence (DNA): TGTGCCAGCAGTCTAGCGGGGGGGATGTATGAGCAGTTCTTC. Amino acid sequence: CASSLAGGMYEQFF.

The chain combines TRBV4-1 with TRBJ2-3; TRBD2 is a possible D gene (6 bases). This CDR3 spans 15 amino acids. V was trimmed by 3 bases and J by 6 bases, leaving 16 bases between them. The germline CDR1 and CDR2 sequences are MGHRA and YSYEKL. The DNA for the CDR3 is TGCGCCAGCAGCCAGAACCTAGCGAGAGGGGATACGCAGTATTTT. The encoded protein is CASSQNLARGDTQYF.

This chain joins TRBV12-3 or TRBV12-4 and TRBJ2-2, with D possibly being TRBD2 (6 bases). Trimming stripped 5 bases from V and 4 bases from J, with 14 bases between. The CDR3 totals 15 residues. The CDR3 nucleotides read TGTGCCAGCAGTACCCGGGACTGGTTCACCGGGGAGCTGTTTTTT. This gives the protein CASSTRDWFTGELFF.

The chain links TRBV4-2 to TRBJ2-1, with D hard to call. The CDR3 length is 11 residues. Germline lookup yields CDR1 LGHNA and CDR2 YNFKEQ. V lost 0 bases to trimming and J lost 9 bases, with 3 bases between them. CDR3: CASSQEAEQFF. In DNA, the CDR3 is TGTGCCAGCAGCCAAGAGGCTGAGCAGTTCTTC.

V and J are TRBV20-1 and TRBJ2-5; TRBD2 aligns across 10 bases. The CDR3 length is 14 residues. Germline V gene lookup returns CDR1 DFQATT and CDR2 SNEGSKA (reference sequence). Trimming at V came to 6 bases and at J to 0 bases, leaving 4 bases not matched to a gene. The CDR3 is CSATGTSDQETQYF. CDR3 nucleotides: TGCAGTGCCACCGGGACTAGCGACCAAGAGACCCAGTACTTC.